This T cell receptor (beta chain) was found in a study of blood T cells in healthy people across ages. Notes on the study in general: Donor CMV status was unknown, possibly confounding expanded clonotype changes. Roughly linear declines in TCR beta diversity per million T cells occurred with age.

Alongside a J-beta primer mix, a sample-barcoded 5' primer served in a second PCR lasting roughly 7 to 11 cycles. A template-switch adaptor containing 12 random nucleotides labeled each cDNA molecule. Each CDR3 protein gets one entry after TCRdb re-called the 5' RACE reads with MiXCR. The sample lists about 940,000 distinct CDR3 sequences; around 48% were seen once. As regards this clonotype: As yet, its antigen is unknown.

V shed 2 bases, J shed 2 bases, and the junction held 4 bases outside the gene matches. Germline V gives CDR1 KGHSH, CDR2 LQKENI. The CDR3 covers 15 residues. This chain connects TRBV18 to TRBJ2-5; 8 nucleotides align to TRBD1. This clonotype was obtained from a man aged 30 to 39 in good health. Specimen: blood. Written as DNA, the CDR3 is TGTGCCAGCTCACCAGTGACAGGGGCGCAAGAGACCCAGTACTTC. Translating it yields CASSPVTGAQETQYF.